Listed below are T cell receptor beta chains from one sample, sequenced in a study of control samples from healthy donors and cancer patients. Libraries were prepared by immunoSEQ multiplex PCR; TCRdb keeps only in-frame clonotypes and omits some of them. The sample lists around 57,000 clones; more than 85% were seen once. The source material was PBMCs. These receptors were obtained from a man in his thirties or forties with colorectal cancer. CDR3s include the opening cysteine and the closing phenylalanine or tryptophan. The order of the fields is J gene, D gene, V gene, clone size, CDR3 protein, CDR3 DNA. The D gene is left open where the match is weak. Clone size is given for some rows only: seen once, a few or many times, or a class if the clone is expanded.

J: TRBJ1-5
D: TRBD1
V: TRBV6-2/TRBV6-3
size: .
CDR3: CASSYDRGFSNQPQHF
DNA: TGTGCCAGCAGTTACGACAGGGGCTTTAGCAATCAGCCCCAGCATTTT

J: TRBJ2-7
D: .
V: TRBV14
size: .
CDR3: CASSQDRRPYEQYF
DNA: TGTGCCAGCAGCCAAGACAGGAGGCCCTACGAGCAGTACTTC

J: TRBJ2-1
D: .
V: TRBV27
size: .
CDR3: CASTPLPGLSNEQFF
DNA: TGTGCCAGCACCCCTCTCCCAGGTTTATCAAATGAGCAGTTCTTC

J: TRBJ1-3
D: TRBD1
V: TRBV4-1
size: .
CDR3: CASSHPKGGQGRNGGNTIYF
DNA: TGCGCCAGCAGCCACCCAAAGGGGGGACAGGGGAGAAATGGTGGAAACACCATATATTTT

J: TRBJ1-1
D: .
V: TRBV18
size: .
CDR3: CASSRPNTEAFF
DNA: TGTGCCAGCTCACGACCGAACACTGAAGCTTTCTTT

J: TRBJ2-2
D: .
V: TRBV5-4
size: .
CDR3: CASSPDSYTGELFF
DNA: TGTGCCAGCAGCCCGGACAGTTACACCGGGGAGCTGTTTTTT

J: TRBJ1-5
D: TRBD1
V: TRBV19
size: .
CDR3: CASSGGTGGGGGQPQHF
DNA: TGTGCCAGTAGTGGGGGCACAGGGGGCGGTGGGGGTCAGCCCCAGCATTTT

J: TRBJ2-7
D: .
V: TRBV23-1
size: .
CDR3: CASSQSRQGEQYF
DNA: TGCGCCAGCAGTCAATCGCGGCAAGGCGAGCAGTACTTC

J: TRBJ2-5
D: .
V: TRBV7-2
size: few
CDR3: CASSPQGGRETQYF
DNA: TGTGCCAGCAGCCCCCAGGGGGGCCGAGAGACCCAGTACTTC

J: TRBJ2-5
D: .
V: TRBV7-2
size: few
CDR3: CASSRNGGHQETQYF
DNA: TGTGCCAGCAGCAGAAACGGGGGACACCAAGAGACCCAGTACTTC

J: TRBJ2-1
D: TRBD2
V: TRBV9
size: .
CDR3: CASSVRGGVYNEQFF
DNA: TGTGCCAGCAGCGTACGCGGGGGGGTGTACAATGAGCAGTTCTTC

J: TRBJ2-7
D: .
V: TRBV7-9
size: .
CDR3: CASSDPDLGPYEQYF
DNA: TGTGCCAGCAGCGACCCGGACCTGGGCCCCTACGAGCAGTACTTC

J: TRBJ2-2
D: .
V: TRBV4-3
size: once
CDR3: CASSQGRFNTGELFF
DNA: TGCGCCAGCAGCCAAGGACGGTTTAACACCGGGGAGCTGTTTTTT

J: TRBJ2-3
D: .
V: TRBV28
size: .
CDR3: CASSFVAGTDTQYF
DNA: TGTGCCAGCAGTTTCGTTGCAGGGACAGATACGCAGTATTTT

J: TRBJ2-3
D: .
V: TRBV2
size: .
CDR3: CASSDSAGTDTQYF
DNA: TGTGCCAGTTCGGACTCCGCGGGAACAGATACGCAGTATTTT

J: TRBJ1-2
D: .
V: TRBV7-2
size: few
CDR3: CASSLGYYSWGNYGYTF
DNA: TGTGCCAGCAGCTTAGGGTACTACTCTTGGGGGAACTATGGCTACACCTTC

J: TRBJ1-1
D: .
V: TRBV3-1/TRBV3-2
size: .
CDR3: CASSHAENTEAFF
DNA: TGTGCCAGCAGCCATGCTGAGAACACTGAAGCTTTCTTT

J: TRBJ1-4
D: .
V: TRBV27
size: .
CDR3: CASSRELGGAAEKLFF
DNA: TGTGCCAGCAGCCGTGAATTGGGGGGCGCCGCTGAAAAACTGTTTTTT

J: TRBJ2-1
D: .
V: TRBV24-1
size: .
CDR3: CATSRAGYNEQFF
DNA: TGTGCCACCAGTCGGGCGGGGTACAATGAGCAGTTCTTC

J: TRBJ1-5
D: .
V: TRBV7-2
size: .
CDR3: CASSLDTGPGGQPQHF
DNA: TGTGCCAGCAGCTTAGATACAGGCCCTGGCGGTCAGCCCCAGCATTTT

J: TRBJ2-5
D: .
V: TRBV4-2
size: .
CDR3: CASSQDTGAEETQYF
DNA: TGTGCCAGCAGCCAAGATACGGGGGCAGAAGAGACCCAGTACTTC

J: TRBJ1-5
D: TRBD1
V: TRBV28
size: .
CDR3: CASSLDREGQPQHF
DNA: TGTGCCAGCAGTTTAGACAGGGAAGGTCAGCCCCAGCATTTT

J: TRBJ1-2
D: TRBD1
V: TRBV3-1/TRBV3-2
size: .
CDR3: CASSQGTGTWGSYGYTF
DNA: TGTGCCAGCAGCCAAGGGACAGGGACTTGGGGAAGCTATGGCTACACCTTC

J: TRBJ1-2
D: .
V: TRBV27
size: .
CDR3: CASSPTSNHGFYGYTF
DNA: TGTGCCAGCAGTCCTACTTCAAATCACGGATTCTATGGCTACACCTTC

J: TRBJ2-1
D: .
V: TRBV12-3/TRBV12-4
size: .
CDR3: CASRGNEQFF
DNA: TGTGCCAGCAGGGGAAATGAGCAGTTCTTC

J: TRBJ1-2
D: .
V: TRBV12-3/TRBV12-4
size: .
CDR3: CASSQGNYGYTF
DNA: TGTGCCAGCAGCCAGGGGAACTATGGCTACACCTTC

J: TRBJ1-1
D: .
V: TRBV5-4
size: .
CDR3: CASSLDRKNTEAFF
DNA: TGTGCCAGCAGCCTCGACAGGAAGAACACTGAAGCTTTCTTT

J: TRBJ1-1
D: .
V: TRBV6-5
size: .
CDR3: CASSPSRVEAFF
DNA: TGTGCCAGCAGTCCCTCCAGGGTGGAAGCTTTCTTT

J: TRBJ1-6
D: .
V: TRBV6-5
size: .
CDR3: CASLQGFGSPLHF
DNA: TGTGCCAGCTTACAGGGTTTCGGGTCACCCCTCCACTTT

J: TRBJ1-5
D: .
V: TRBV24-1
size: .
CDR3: CATSEGGHNNQPQHF
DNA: TGTGCCACCAGTGAGGGGGGACACAACAATCAGCCCCAGCATTTT

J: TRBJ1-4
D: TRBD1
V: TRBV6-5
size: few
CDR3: CASSPTGTNEKLFF
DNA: TGTGCCAGCAGTCCGACAGGGACTAATGAAAAACTGTTTTTT